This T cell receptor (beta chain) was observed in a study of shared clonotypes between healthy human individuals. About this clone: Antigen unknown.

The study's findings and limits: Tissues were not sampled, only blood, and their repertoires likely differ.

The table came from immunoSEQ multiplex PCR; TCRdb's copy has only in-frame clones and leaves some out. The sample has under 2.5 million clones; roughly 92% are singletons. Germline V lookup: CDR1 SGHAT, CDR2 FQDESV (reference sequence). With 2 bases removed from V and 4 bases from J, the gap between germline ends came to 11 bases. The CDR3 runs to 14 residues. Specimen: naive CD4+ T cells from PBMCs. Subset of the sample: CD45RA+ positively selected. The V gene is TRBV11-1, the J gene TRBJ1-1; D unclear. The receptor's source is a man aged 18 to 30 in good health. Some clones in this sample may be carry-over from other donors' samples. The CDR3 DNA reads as TGTGCCAGCAGCTTACCTGGGTTTGGCACTGAAGCTTTCTTT. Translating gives CASSLPGFGTEAFF.